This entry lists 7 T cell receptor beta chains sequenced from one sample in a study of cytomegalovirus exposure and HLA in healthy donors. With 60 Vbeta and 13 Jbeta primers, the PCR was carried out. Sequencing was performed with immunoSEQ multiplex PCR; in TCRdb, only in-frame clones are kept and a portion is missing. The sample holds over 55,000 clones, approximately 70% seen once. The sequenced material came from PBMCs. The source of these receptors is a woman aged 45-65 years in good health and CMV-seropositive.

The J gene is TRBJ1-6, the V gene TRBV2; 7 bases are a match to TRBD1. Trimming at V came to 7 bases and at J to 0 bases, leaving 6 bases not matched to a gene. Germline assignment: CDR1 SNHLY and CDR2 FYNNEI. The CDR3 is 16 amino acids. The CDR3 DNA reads TGTGCCAGCAATGGACAGGAGAGCTCCTATAATTCACCCCTCCACTTT. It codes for CASNGQESSYNSPLHF.

The DNA for the CDR3 is TGTGCCAGCAGCCTCCAGGGGGGAGCGGGAGCCTACAATGAGCAGTTCTTC. Its translation is CASSLQGGAGAYNEQFF. V gene TRBV7-3 combines with J gene TRBJ2-1, with D maybe TRBD2 (8 bases). V lost 5 bases, J lost 2 bases, and 19 bases lay in between. Germline V gene lookup returns CDR1 SGHTA and CDR2 FQGTGA. The CDR3 loop spans 17 amino acids.

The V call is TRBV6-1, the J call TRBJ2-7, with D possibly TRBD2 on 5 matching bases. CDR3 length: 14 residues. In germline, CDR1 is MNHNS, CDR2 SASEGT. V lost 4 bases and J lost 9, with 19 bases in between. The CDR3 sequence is CASSALGEAKGQYF. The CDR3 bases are TGTGCCAGCAGTGCCCTGGGAGAGGCCAAGGGGCAGTACTTC.

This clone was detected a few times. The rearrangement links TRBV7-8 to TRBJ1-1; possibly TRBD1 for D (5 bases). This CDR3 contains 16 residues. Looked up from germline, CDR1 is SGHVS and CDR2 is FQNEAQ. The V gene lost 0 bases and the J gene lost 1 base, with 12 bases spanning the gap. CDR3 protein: CASSLAETVSNTEAFF. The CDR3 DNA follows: TGTGCCAGCAGCTTAGCAGAGACAGTGTCGAACACTGAAGCTTTCTTT. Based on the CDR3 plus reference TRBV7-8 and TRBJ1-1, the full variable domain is GAGVSQSPRYKVAKRGQDVALRCDPISGHVSLFWYQQALGQGPEFLTYFQNEAQLDKSGLPSDRFFAERPEGSVSTLKIQRTQQEDSAVYLCASSLAETVSNTEAFFGQGTRLTVV.

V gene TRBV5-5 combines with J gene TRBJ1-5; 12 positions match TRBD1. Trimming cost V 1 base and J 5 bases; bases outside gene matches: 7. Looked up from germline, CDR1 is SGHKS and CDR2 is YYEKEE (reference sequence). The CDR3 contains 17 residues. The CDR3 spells CASSLWGTGGLDQPQHF. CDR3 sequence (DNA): TGTGCCAGCAGCTTGTGGGGGACAGGGGGCCTCGATCAGCCCCAGCATTTT.

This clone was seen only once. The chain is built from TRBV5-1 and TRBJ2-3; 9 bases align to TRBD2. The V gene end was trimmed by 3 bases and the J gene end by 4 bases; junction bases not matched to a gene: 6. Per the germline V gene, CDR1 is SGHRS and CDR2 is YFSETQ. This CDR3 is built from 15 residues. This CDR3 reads CASSSGGGVSDTQYF. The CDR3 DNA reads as TGCGCCAGCAGCTCCGGCGGGGGGGTTTCAGATACGCAGTATTTT. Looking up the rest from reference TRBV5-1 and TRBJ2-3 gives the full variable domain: KAGVTQTPRYLIKTRGQQVTLSCSPISGHRSVSWYQQTPGQGLQFLFEYFSETQRNKGNFPGRFSGRQFSNSRSEMNVSTLELGDSALYLCASSSGGGVSDTQYFGPGTRLTVL.

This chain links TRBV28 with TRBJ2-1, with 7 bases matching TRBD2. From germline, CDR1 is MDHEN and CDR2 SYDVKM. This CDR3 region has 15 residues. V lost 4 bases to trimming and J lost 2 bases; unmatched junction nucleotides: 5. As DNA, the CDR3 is TGTGCCAGCAGTTCAGGACTAGGTCCCTACAATGAGCAGTTCTTC. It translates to CASSSGLGPYNEQFF.